The sequence of this TCR beta chain was determined in a study of shared clonotypes between healthy human individuals. Sequencing used immunoSEQ multiplex PCR; TCRdb keeps in-frame clones, though not all of them. The data contain about 1.5 million clones, 95% to 99% of them singletons. Germline V gives CDR1 SGHDT, CDR2 YYEEEE. V was shortened by 7 bases and J by 6 bases, with 12 bases between the two germline ends. This CDR3 is built from 12 residues. Study-level findings and limits: Compared with memory subsets, naive subsets generally had larger estimated richness.

A remark on this clone: What it binds is unknown.

The TCR comes from a man aged 25-40 years in good health. The sequencing sample was made of naive CD4+ T cells sorted from blood. Subset indicated: CD45RA+ positively selected. V gene TRBV5-6 combines with J gene TRBJ2-3, with TRBD2 as a possible D gene (5 bases). The CDR3 nucleotides read TGTGCCAGCGTTTTCACGGGGGATACGCAGTATTTT. It specifies CASVFTGDTQYF.